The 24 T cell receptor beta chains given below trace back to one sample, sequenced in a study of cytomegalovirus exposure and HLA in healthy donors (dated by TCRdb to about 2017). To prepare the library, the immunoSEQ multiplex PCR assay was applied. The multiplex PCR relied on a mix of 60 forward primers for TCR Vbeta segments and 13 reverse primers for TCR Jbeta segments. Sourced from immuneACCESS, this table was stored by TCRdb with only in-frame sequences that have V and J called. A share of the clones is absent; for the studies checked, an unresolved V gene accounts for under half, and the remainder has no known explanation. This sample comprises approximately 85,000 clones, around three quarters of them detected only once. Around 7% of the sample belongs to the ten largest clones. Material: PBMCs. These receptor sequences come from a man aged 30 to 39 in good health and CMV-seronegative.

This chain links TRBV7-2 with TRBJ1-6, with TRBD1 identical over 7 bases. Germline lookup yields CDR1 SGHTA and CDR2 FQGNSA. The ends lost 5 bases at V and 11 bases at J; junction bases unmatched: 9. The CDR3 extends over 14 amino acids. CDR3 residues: CASSPRQGLTPLHF. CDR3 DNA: TGTGCCAGCAGCCCTAGACAGGGTTTGACACCCCTCCACTTT.

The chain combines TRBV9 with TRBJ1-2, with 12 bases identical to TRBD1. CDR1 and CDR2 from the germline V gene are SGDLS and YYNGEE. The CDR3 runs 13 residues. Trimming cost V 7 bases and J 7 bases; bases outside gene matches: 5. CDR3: CASGTGGLSGYTF. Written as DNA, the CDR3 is TGTGCCAGCGGGACAGGGGGCTTGAGTGGCTACACCTTC.

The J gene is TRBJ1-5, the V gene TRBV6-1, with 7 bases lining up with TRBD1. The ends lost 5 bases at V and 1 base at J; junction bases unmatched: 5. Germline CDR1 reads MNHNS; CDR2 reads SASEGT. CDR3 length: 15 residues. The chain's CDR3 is CASSLRQGSNQPQHF. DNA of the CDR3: TGTGCCAGCAGTCTTAGACAGGGCAGCAATCAGCCCCAGCATTTT.

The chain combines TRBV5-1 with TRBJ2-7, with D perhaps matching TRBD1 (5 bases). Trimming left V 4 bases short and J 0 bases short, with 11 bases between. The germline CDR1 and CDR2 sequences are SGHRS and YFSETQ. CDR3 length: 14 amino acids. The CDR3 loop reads CASSKDTNSYEQYF. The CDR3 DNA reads TGCGCCAGCAGCAAGGACACCAACTCCTACGAGCAGTACTTC.

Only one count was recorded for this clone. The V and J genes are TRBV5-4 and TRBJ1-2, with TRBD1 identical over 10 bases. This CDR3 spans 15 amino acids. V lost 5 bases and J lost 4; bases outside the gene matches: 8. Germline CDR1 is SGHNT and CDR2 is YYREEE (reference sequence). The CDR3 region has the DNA TGTGCCAGCAGGAACCCGGGACAGGGGATCTATGGCTACACCTTC. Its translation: CASRNPGQGIYGYTF.

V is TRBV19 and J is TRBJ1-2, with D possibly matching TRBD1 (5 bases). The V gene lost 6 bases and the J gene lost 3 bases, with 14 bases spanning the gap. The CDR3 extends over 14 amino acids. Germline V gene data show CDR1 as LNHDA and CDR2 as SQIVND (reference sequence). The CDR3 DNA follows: TGTGCCAGTAGATCAGGGAGGCGCGACTATGGCTACACCTTC. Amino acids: CASRSGRRDYGYTF.

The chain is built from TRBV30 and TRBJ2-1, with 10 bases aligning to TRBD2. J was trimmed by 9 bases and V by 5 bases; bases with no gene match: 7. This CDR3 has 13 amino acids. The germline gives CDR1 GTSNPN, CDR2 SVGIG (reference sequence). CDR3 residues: CAWDLAGVGEQFF. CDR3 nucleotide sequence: TGTGCCTGGGATCTAGCGGGAGTCGGTGAGCAGTTCTTC.

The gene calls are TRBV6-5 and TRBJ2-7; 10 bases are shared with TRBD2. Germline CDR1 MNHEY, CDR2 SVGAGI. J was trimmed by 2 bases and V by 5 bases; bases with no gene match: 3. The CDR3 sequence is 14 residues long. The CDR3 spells CASSRTSGTYEQYF. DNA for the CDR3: TGTGCCAGCAGTCGTACTAGCGGGACCTACGAGCAGTACTTC.

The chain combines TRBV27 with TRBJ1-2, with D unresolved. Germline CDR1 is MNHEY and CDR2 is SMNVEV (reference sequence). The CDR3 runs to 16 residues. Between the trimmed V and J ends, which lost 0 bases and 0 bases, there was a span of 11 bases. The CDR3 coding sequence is TGTGCCAGCAGTTTATCCCTCCCCGGGGCTAACTATGGCTACACCTTC. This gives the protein CASSLSLPGANYGYTF.

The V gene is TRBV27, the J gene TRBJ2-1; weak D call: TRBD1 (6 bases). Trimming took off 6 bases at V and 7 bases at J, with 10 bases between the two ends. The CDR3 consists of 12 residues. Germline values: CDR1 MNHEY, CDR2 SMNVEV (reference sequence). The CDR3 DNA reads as TGTGCCAGCAGCTCCGACAGGAATGAGCAGTTCTTC. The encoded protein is CASSSDRNEQFF.

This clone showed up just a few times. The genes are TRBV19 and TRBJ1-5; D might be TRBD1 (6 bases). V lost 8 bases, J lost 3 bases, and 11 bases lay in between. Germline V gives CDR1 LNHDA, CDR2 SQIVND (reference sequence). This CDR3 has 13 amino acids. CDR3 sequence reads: CASWQGINQPQHF. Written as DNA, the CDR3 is TGTGCCAGTTGGCAGGGGATCAATCAGCCCCAGCATTTT. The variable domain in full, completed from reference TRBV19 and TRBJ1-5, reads DGGITQSPKYLFRKEGQNVTLSCEQNLNHDAMYWYRQDPGQGLRLIYYSQIVNDFQKGDIAEGYSVSREKKESFPLTVTSAQKNPTAFYLCASWQGINQPQHFGDGTRLSIL.

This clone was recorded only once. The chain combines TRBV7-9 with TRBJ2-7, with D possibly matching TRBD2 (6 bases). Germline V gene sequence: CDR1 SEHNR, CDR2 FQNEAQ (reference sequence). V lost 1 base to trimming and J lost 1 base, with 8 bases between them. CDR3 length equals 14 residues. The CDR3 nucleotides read TGTGCCAGCAGCTTAGGCGGGATGTCCTACGAGCAGTACTTC. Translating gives CASSLGGMSYEQYF. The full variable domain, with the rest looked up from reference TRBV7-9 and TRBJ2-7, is DTGVSQNPRHKITKRGQNVTFRCDPISEHNRLYWYRQTLGQGPEFLTYFQNEAQLEKSRLLSDRFSAERPKGSFSTLEIQRTEQGDSAMYLCASSLGGMSYEQYFGPGTRLTVT.

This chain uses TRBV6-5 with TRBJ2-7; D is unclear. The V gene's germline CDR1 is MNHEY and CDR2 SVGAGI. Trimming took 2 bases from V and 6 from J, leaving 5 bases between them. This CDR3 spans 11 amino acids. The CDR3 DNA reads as TGTGCCAGCAGTTACACTGGCGAGCAGTACTTC. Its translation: CASSYTGEQYF.

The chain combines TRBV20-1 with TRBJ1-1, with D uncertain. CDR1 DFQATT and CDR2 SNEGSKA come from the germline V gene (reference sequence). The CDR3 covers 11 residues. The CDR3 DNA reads TGCAGCGGCGGGTTCGGCACTGAAGCTTTCTTT. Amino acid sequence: CSGGFGTEAFF.

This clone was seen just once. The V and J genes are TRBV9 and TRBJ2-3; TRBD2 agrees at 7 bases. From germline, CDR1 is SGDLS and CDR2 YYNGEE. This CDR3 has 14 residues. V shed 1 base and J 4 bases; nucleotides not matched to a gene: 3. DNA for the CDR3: TGTGCCAGCAGCGTAATTGGGGGGGCAGATACGCAGTATTTT. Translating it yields CASSVIGGADTQYF. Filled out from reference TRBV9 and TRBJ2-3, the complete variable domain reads DSGVTQTPKHLITATGQRVTLRCSPRSGDLSVYWYQQSLDQGLQFLIQYYNGEERAKGNILERFSAQQFPDLHSELNLSSLELGDSALYFCASSVIGGADTQYFGPGTRLTVL.

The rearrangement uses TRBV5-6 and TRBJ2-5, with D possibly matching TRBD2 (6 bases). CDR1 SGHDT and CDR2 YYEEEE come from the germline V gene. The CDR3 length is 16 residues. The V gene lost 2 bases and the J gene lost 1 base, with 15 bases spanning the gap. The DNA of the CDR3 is TGTGCCAGCAGCTTTACCGGGACGGGAGTCCAAGAGACCCAGTACTTC. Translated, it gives CASSFTGTGVQETQYF.

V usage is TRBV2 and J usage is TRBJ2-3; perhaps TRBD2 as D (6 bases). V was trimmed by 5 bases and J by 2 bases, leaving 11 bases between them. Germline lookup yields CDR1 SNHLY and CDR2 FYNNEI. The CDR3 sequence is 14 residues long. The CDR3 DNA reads TGTGCCAGCAGTTGGGGACTCGACACAGATACGCAGTATTTT. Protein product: CASSWGLDTDTQYF. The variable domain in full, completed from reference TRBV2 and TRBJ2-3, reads EPEVTQTPSHQVTQMGQEVILRCVPISNHLYFYWYRQILGQKVEFLVSFYNNEISEKSEIFDDQFSVERPDGSNFTLKIRSTKLEDSAMYFCASSWGLDTDTQYFGPGTRLTVL.

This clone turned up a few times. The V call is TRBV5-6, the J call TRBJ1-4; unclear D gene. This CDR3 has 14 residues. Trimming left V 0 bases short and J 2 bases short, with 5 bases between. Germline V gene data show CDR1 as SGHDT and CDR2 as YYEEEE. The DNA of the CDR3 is TGTGCCAGCAGCTTGGATCAGACTAATGAAAAACTGTTTTTT. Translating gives CASSLDQTNEKLFF.

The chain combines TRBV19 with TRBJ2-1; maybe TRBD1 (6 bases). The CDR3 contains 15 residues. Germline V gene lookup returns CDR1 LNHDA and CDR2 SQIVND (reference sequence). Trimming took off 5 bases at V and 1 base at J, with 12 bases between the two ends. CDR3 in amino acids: CASSFRTDSYNEQFF. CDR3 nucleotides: TGTGCCAGTAGTTTCAGGACAGATTCCTACAATGAGCAGTTCTTC. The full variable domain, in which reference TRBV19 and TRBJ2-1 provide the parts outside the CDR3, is DGGITQSPKYLFRKEGQNVTLSCEQNLNHDAMYWYRQDPGQGLRLIYYSQIVNDFQKGDIAEGYSVSREKKESFPLTVTSAQKNPTAFYLCASSFRTDSYNEQFFGPGTRLTVL.

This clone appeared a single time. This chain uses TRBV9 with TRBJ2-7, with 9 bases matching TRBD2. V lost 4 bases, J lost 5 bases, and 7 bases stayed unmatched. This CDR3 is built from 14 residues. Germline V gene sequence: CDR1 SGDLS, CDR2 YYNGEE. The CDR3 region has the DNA TGTGCCAGCAGCCCCCGTTTAGCGGGGGACGAGCAGTACTTC. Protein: CASSPRLAGDEQYF.

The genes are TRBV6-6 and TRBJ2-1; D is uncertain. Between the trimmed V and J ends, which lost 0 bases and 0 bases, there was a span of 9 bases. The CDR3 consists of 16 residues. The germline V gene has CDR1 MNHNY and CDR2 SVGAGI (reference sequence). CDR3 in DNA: TGTGCCAGCAGTTACTCGGGCGCCAGCTCCTACAATGAGCAGTTCTTC. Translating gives CASSYSGASSYNEQFF.

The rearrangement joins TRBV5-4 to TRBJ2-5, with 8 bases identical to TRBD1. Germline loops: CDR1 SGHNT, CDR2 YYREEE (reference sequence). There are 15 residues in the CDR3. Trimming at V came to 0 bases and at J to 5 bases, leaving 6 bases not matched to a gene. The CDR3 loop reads CASSLDQGARETQYF. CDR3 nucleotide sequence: TGTGCCAGCAGCTTGGACCAGGGGGCGAGGGAGACCCAGTACTTC.

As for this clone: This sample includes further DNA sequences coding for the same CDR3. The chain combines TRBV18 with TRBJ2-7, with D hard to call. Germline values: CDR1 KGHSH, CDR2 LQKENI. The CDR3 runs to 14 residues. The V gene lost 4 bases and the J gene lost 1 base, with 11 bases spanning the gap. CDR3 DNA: TGTGCCAGCTCACTTGCCAGCGTTTCCTACGAGCAGTACTTC. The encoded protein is CASSLASVSYEQYF.

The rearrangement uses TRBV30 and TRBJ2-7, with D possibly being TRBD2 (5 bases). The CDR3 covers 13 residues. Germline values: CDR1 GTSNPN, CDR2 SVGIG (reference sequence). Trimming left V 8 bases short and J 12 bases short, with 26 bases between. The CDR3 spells CATRVPGYGPPYF. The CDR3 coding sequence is TGTGCCACGAGGGTACCTGGCTACGGTCCACCGTACTTC.